This T cell receptor beta chain was sequenced for a study of CD8 T cells in Susac syndrome. This clonotype was found once. TCR beta was sequenced from blood CD8+ and CD4+ T cells. Negative magnetic isolation gave CD8+ and CD4+ cells; FACS enriched CD8+ TEMRA. Random hexamers served to reverse transcribe roughly 0.5 to 1 ug RNA. Amplification of TCR beta CDR3 by immunoSEQ multiplex PCR spanned 54 Vbeta and 13 Jbeta. One entry per CDR3 protein results from TCRdb running MiXCR on the immunoSEQ multiplex PCR reads. The data hold approximately 170,000 distinct CDR3 sequences, with around 94% observed a single time. The sequence was obtained from a human donor with multiple sclerosis. Sequencing used CD4+ T cells from PBMCs.

The CDR3 is CASSPSHGNTEAFF. The CDR3, as DNA: TGTGCCAGCTCACCATCACACGGGAACACTGAAGCTTTCTTT. V usage is TRBV18 and J usage is TRBJ1-1, with D uncertain. This CDR3 comprises 14 residues. Germline assignment: CDR1 KGHSH and CDR2 LQKENI. Trimming took 2 bases from V and 1 from J, leaving 8 bases between them.